This T cell receptor (beta chain) comes out of a study of T-cell reconstitution after alpha-beta-depleted transplantation in children (dated by TCRdb to 2016 to 2017). Study-level background: Using TCR repertoire profiling, the study followed T-cell immune reconstitution in a quantitative way in children after TCRalphabeta/CD19-depleted allogeneic hematopoietic cell transplantation.

In the case of this clonotype: Its antigen is unknown. Base qualities are missing; no much larger clone stands one base away.

The method behind the library was PCR. Instrument used: Illumina HiSeq 2500. TCR libraries were prepared with molecular barcoding, using unique molecular identifiers to normalize TCRbeta repertoire quantification. The public sequencing data were trimmed at Q25 with fastp and processed into clonotypes with MiXCR by TCRdb, which kept only in-frame beta chains. Here each entry gathers all rows of one CDR3 protein and keeps the most common genes and DNA. Here the sample has roughly 500,000 distinct CDR3 sequences; roughly 33% occur a single time. The top ten constitute 2% to 3% of the sample. Trimming takes 1 base from V and 7 bases from J, and the germline ends sit 17 bases apart. From the germline V gene, CDR1 is SGHTS and CDR2 is YDEGEE. The CDR3 measures 15 amino acids from cysteine to phenylalanine. Only the CDR3 DNA stays, 45 bases, in frame from base 1.

Here the sequenced sample was PBMCs from the stem cell graft donor, taken from the stem cell graft. The receptor chain draws on TRBV5-8 and TRBJ1-2, and perhaps TRBD1 as D gene, on 5 matching bases. This TCR was sampled from a human donor who donated a stem cell graft to a child with aplastic anemia. The sequenced DNA is TGTGCCAGCAGCTTGTTAAGAGGGACGTATCTTGGCTACACCTTC. Its protein reads: CASSLLRGTYLGYTF.